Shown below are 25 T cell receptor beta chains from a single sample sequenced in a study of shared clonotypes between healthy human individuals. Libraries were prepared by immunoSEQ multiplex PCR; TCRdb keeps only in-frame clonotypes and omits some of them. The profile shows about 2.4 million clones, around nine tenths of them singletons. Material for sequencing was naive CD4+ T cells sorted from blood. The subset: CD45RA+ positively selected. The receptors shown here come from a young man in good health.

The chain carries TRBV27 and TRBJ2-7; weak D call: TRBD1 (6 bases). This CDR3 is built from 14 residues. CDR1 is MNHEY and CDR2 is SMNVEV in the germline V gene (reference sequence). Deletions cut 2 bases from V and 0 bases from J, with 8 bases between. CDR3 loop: CASSLTTGSYEQYF. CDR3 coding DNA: TGTGCCAGCAGTTTAACGACAGGCTCCTACGAGCAGTACTTC.

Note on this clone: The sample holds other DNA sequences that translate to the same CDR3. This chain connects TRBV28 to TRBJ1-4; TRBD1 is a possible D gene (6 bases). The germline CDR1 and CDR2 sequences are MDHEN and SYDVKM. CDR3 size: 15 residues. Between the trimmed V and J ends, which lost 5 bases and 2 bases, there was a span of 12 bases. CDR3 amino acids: CASSPGGRTNEKLFF. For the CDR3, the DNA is TGTGCCAGCAGTCCCGGGGGGCGGACTAATGAAAAACTGTTTTTT.

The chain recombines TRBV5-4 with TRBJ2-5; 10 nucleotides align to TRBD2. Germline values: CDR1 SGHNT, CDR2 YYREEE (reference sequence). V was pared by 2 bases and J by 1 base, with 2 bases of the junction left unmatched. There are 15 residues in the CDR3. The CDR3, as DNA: TGTGCCAGCAGCTTAGCGGGGGGGCCCCAAGAGACCCAGTACTTC. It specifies CASSLAGGPQETQYF.

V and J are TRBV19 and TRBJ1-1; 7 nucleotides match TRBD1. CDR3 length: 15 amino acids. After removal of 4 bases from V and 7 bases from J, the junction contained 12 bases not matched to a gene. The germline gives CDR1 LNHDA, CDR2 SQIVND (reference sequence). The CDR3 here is CASSTRTGFRDEAFF. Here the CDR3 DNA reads TGTGCCAGTAGTACACGGACAGGATTCAGGGATGAAGCTTTCTTT.

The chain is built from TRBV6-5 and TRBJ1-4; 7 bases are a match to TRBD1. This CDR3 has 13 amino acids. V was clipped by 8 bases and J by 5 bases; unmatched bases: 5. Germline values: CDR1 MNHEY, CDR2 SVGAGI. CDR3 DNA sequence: TGTGCCAGCGGGGGACAGATGAATGAAAAACTGTTTTTT. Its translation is CASGGQMNEKLFF.

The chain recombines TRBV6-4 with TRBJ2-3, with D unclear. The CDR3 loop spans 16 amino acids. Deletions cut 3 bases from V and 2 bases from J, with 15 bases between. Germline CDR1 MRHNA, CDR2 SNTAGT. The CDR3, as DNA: TGTGCCAGCAGTGATTCCGCAGGCAAACACACAGATACGCAGTATTTT. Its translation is CASSDSAGKHTDTQYF.

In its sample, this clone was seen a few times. CDR3 sequence reads: CATRGGNTIYF. CDR3 sequence (DNA): TGTGCCACCAGGGGGGGAAACACCATATATTTT. V gene TRBV10-3 combines with J gene TRBJ1-3; 7 positions match TRBD1. V lost 10 bases to trimming and J lost 4 bases; unmatched junction nucleotides: 1. Germline V CDR1 and CDR2: ENHRY, SYGVKD. There are 11 residues in the CDR3.

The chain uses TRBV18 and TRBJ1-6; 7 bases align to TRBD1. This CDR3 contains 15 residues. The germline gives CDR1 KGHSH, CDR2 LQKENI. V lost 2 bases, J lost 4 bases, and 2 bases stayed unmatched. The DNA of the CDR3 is TGTGCCAGCTCACCAACAGGGGATTATAATTCACCCCTCCACTTT. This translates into CASSPTGDYNSPLHF.

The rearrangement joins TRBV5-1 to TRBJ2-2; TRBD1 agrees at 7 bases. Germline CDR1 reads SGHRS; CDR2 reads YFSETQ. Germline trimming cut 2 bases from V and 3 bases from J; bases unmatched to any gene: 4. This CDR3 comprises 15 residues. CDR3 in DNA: TGCGCCAGCAGCTTCCAGGGGGAGTACACCGGGGAGCTGTTTTTT. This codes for CASSFQGEYTGELFF.

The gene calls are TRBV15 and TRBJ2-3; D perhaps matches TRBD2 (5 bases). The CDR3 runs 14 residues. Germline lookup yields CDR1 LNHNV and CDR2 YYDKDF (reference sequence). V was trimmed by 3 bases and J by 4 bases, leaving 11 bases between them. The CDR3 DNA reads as TGTGCCACCAGCAGGGATGGAGGAGCAGATACGCAGTATTTT. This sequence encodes CATSRDGGADTQYF.

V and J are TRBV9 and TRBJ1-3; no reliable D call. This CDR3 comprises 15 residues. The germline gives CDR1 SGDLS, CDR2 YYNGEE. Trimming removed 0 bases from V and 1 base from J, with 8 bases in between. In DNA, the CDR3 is TGTGCCAGCAGCGTAGTCGGCAGATCTGGAAACACCATATATTTT. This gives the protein CASSVVGRSGNTIYF.

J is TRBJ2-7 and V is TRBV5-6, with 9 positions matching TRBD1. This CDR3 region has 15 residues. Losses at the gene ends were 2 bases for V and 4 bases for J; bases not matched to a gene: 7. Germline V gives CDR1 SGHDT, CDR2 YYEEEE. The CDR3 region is CASSFAGQGFYEQYF. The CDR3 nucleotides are TGTGCCAGCAGCTTTGCGGGACAGGGTTTTTACGAGCAGTACTTC.

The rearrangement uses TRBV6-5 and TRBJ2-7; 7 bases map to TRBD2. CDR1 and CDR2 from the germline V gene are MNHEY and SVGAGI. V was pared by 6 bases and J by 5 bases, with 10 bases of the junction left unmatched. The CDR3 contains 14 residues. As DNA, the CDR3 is TGTGCCAGCAGCCCCGGGGGGTCTCTCCACGAGCAGTACTTC. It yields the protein CASSPGGSLHEQYF.

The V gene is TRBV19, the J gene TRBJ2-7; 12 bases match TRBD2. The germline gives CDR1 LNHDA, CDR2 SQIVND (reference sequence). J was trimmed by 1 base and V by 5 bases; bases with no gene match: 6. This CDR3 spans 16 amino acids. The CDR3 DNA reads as TGTGCCAGTAGTTTCACCGGGACTAGCGGGTCCTACGAGCAGTACTTC. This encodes CASSFTGTSGSYEQYF. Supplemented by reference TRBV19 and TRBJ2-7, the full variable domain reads DGGITQSPKYLFRKEGQNVTLSCEQNLNHDAMYWYRQDPGQGLRLIYYSQIVNDFQKGDIAEGYSVSREKKESFPLTVTSAQKNPTAFYLCASSFTGTSGSYEQYFGPGTRLTVT.

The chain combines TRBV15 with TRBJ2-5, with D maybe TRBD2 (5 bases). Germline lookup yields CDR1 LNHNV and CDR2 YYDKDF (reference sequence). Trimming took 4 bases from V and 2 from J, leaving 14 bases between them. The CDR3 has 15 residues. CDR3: CATSTRAEYQETQYF. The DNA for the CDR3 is TGTGCCACCAGCACTAGAGCGGAATATCAAGAGACCCAGTACTTC.

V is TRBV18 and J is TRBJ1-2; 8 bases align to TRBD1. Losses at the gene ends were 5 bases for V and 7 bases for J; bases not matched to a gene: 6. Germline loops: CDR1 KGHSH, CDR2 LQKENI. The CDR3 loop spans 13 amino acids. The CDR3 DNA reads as TGTGCCAGCTCAGCCGACAGGGGACGTGGCTACACCTTC. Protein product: CASSADRGRGYTF.

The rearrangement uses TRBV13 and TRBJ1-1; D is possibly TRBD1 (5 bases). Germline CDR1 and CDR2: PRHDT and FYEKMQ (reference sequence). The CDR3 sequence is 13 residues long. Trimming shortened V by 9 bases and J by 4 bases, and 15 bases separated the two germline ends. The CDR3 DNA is TGTGCCAGTCGGGTCCAGGGTCGCACTGAAGCTTTCTTT. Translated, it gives CASRVQGRTEAFF.

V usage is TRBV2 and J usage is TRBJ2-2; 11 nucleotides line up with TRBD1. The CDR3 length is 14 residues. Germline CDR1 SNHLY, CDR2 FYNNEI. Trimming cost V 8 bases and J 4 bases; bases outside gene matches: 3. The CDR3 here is CASWDRGGTGELFF. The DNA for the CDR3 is TGTGCCAGCTGGGACAGGGGGGGCACCGGGGAGCTGTTTTTT.

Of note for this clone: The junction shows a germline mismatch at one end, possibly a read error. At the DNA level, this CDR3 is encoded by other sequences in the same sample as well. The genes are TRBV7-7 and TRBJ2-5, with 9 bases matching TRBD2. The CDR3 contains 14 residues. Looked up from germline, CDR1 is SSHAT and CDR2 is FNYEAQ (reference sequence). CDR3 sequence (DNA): TGTGCTAGCAGCAGAAGCGGGGGGCAAGAGACCCAGTACTTC. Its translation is CASSRSGGQETQYF.

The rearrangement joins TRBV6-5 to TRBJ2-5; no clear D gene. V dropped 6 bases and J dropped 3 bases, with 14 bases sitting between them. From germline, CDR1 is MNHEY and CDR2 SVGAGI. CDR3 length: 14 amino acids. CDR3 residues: CASRQSGPKETQYF. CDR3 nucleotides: TGTGCCAGCAGGCAGTCAGGCCCAAAAGAGACCCAGTACTTC.

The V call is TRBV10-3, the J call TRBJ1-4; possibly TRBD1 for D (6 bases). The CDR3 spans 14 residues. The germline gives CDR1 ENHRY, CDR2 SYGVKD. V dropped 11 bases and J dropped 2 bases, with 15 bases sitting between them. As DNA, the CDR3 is TGTGCCGTTAGAGGACAGTCGACTAATGAAAAACTGTTTTTT. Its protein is CAVRGQSTNEKLFF.

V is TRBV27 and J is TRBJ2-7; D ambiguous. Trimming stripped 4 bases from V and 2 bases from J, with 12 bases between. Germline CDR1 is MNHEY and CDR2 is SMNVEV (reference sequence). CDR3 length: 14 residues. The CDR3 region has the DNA TGTGCCAGCAGTTCCCGGGCCCTTGCCTACGAGCAGTACTTC. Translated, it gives CASSSRALAYEQYF.

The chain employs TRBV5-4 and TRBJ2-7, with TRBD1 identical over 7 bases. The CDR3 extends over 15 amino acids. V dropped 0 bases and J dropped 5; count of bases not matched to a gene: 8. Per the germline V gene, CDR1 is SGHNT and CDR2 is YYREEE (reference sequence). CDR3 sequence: CASSLASGRGNEQYF. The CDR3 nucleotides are TGTGCCAGCAGCTTGGCTTCTGGCAGGGGGAACGAGCAGTACTTC.

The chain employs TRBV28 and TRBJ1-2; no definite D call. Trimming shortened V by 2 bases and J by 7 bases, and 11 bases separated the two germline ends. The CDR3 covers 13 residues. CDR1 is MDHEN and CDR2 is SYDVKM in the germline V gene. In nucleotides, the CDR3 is TGTGCCAGCAGTTTAGCCCAATGGCGTGGCTACACCTTC. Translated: CASSLAQWRGYTF.

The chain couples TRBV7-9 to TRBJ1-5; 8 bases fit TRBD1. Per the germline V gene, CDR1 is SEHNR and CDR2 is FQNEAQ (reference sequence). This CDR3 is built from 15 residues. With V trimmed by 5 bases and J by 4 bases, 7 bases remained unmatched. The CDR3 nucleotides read TGTGCCAGCAGCGTAGGGACAGGTCGAAATCAGCCCCAGCATTTT. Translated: CASSVGTGRNQPQHF.